Listed below are T cell receptor beta chains from one sample, sequenced in a study of shared clonotypes between healthy human individuals. The protocol was immunoSEQ multiplex PCR, while the TCRdb copy is restricted to in-frame clones and leaves out a portion. The sample yields approximately 640,000 clones, about two thirds seen once. Sequences were obtained from memory CD4+ T cells sorted from blood. All receptors come from a woman in her thirties in good health. CDR3s leave out the opening cysteine and the closing phenylalanine or tryptophan. A row's size may be missing; if present it is once, few, many or a size class.

CDR3 | J | size | V | length
ASRSPATGPGAQY | TRBJ2-5 | - | TRBV28 | 13
ASLQGTNGYT | TRBJ1-2 | - | TRBV28 | 10
ASSQDAGQGATGELF | TRBJ2-2 | - | TRBV4-2 | 15
ASSLGTANYGYT | TRBJ1-2 | - | TRBV5-5 | 12
ATGKGPDQPQH | TRBJ1-5 | - | TRBV19 | 11
ASSLSVWTSGRRETQY | TRBJ2-5 | - | TRBV28 | 16
ASREGRWETQY | TRBJ2-5 | - | TRBV27 | 11
ASSQGSSTNEKLF | TRBJ1-4 | - | TRBV18 | 13
ASTSRTFNQPQH | TRBJ1-5 | few | TRBV19 | 12
ASSLGVANEQY | TRBJ2-7 | once | TRBV5-1 | 11
ASRDWAGEGGYT | TRBJ1-2 | once | TRBV6-5 | 12
ASSSVELAGVDEQY | TRBJ2-7 | - | TRBV11-2 | 14
ASSKDKHYEQY | TRBJ2-7 | - | TRBV19 | 11
ASSIASINGGYT | TRBJ1-2 | - | TRBV19 | 12
ASSLAEADTQY | TRBJ2-3 | - | TRBV7-7 | 11
ASSLQGSEETQY | TRBJ2-5 | - | TRBV2 | 12
ASSKVLAGVRETQY | TRBJ2-5 | many | TRBV21-1 | 14
ASSFNRDSNYGYT | TRBJ1-2 | - | TRBV7-2 | 13
ASSAQVSGGYT | TRBJ1-2 | - | TRBV5-4 | 11
ADARTGNSPLH | TRBJ1-6 | - | TRBV6-4 | 11
ASPQYLGQGNNEQF | TRBJ2-1 | few | TRBV19 | 14